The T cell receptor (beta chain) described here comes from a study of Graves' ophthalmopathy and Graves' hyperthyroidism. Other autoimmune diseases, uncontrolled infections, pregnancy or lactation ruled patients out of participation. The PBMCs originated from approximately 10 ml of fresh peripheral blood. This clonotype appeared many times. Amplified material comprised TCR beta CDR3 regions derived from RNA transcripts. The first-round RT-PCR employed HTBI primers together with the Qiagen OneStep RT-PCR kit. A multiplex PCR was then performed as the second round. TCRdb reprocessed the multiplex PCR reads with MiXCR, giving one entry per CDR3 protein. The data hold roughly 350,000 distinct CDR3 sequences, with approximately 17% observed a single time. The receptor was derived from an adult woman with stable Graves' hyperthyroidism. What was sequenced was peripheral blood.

The CDR3: CASLTSGRPYEQYF. For the CDR3, the DNA is TGTGCCAGTCTGACTAGCGGGAGACCCTACGAGCAGTACTTC. The chain couples TRBV6-1 to TRBJ2-7; 12 positions match TRBD2. The germline V gene has CDR1 MNHNS and CDR2 SASEGT. The CDR3 consists of 14 residues. The V and J ends lost 9 bases and 2 bases, in that order; junction bases with no gene match: 5.